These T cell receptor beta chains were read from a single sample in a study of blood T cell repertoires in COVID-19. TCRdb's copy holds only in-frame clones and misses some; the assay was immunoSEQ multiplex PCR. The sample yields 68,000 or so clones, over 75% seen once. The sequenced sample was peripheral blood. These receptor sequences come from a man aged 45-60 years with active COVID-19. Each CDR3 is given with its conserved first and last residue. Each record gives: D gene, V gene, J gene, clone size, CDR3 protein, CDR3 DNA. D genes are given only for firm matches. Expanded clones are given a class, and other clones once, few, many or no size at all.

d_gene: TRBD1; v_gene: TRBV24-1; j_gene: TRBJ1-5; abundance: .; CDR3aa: CATSDRTGGEGNQPQHF; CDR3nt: TGTGCCACCAGTGATCGGACAGGTGGGGAAGGCAATCAGCCCCAGCATTTT
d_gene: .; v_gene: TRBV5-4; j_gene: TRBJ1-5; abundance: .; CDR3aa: CASSLSGQPQHF; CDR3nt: TGTGCCAGCAGCTTGTCCGGTCAGCCCCAGCATTTT
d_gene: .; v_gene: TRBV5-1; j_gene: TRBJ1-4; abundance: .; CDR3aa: CASSLRSPGAVSEKLFF; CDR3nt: TGCGCCAGCAGCTTGAGGTCCCCAGGGGCGGTTTCTGAAAAACTGTTTTTT
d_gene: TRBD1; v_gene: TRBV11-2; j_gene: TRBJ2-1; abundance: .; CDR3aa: CASSLNNRGRYNEQFF; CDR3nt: TGTGCCAGCAGCTTAAATAACAGGGGGCGGTACAATGAGCAGTTCTTC
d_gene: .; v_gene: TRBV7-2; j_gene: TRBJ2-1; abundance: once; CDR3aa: CASSFSPGYNEQFF; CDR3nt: TGTGCCAGCAGCTTTTCCCCAGGATACAATGAGCAGTTCTTC
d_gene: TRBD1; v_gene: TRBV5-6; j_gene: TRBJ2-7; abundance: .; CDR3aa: CASSFPGQRSYEQYF; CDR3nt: TGTGCCAGCAGTTTCCCGGGACAGCGGTCCTACGAGCAGTACTTC
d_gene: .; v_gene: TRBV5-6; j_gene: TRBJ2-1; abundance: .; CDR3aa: CASSALAFHEQFF; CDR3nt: TGTGCCAGCAGCGCCCTAGCGTTCCATGAGCAGTTCTTC
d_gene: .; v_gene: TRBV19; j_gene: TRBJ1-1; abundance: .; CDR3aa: CASSIDYGQPNTEAFF; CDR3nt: TGTGCCAGTAGTATAGATTACGGACAGCCGAACACTGAAGCTTTCTTT
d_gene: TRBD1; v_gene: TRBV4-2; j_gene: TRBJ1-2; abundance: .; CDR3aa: CASSQPTRDRGHNYGYTF; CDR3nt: TGTGCCAGCAGCCAACCGACCAGGGACAGGGGGCACAACTATGGCTACACCTTC
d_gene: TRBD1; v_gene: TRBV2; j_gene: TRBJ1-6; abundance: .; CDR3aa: CASRLDRGLVGPLHF; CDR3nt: TGTGCCAGCAGACTCGACAGGGGGCTAGTCGGTCCCCTCCACTTT
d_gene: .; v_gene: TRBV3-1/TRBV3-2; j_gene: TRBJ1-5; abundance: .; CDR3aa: CASSPDRNNQPQHF; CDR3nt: TGTGCCAGCAGCCCGGACAGAAATAATCAGCCCCAGCATTTT
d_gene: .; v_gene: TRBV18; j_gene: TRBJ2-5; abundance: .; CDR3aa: CASSIDQVPKETQYF; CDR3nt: TGTGCCAGCTCAATCGACCAGGTCCCTAAAGAGACCCAGTACTTC
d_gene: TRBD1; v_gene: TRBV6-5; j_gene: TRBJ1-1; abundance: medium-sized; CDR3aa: CASSRGQGEAFF; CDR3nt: TGTGCCAGCAGCCGCGGACAGGGGGAAGCTTTCTTT
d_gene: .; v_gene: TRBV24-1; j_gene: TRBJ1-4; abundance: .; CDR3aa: CATHGGDPNEKLFF; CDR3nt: TGTGCCACCCACGGCGGGGACCCCAATGAAAAACTGTTTTTT
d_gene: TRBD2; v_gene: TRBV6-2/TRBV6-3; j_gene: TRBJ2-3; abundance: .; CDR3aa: CASSLDPSFAGGADTQYF; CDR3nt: TGTGCCAGCAGTCTTGACCCCTCCTTTGCGGGGGGGGCAGATACGCAGTATTTT
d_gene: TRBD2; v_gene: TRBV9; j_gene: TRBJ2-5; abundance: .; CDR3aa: CASSVGLAGGRRETQYF; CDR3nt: TGTGCCAGCAGCGTAGGGCTAGCGGGAGGCCGGCGGGAGACCCAGTACTTC